One and the same sample provided the 30 T cell receptor beta chains below, sequenced in a study of graft-versus-host responses after intestinal transplantation. For these receptors, no antigen is known. TCRdb's copy holds only in-frame clones and misses some; the assay was immunoSEQ multiplex PCR. The sample has approximately 130,000 clones; roughly nine tenths are singletons. The sample consisted of unstimulated CD4+ T cells sorted from spleen or lymph node cells, taken before intestinal transplant. The receptors originated from a human donor who received an intestinal transplant.

This chain connects TRBV7-8 to TRBJ2-7, with TRBD1 identical over 8 bases. V lost 2 bases to trimming and J lost 4 bases; unmatched junction nucleotides: 10. Per the germline V gene, CDR1 is SGHVS and CDR2 is FQNEAQ. The CDR3 is made up of 16 amino acids. CDR3 region: CASSLYTSGGTYEQYF. The CDR3 nucleotides are TGTGCCAGCAGCTTATATACGTCAGGGGGCACGTACGAGCAGTACTTC. Based on the CDR3 plus reference TRBV7-8 and TRBJ2-7, the full variable domain is GAGVSQSPRYKVAKRGQDVALRCDPISGHVSLFWYQQALGQGPEFLTYFQNEAQLDKSGLPSDRFFAERPEGSVSTLKIQRTQQEDSAVYLCASSLYTSGGTYEQYFGPGTRLTVT.

The J gene is TRBJ1-2, the V gene TRBV5-6, with D possibly being TRBD1 (5 bases). Germline V lookup: CDR1 SGHDT, CDR2 YYEEEE. The CDR3 is made up of 14 amino acids. With 6 bases removed from V and 3 bases from J, the gap between germline ends came to 15 bases. CDR3 sequence reads: CASTWGQGDYGYTF. The CDR3 DNA sequence: TGTGCCAGCACCTGGGGCCAGGGCGACTATGGCTACACCTTC.

This clone was picked up one time. The V and J genes are TRBV6-1 and TRBJ2-7, with D possibly TRBD1 on 5 matching bases. From germline, CDR1 is MNHNS and CDR2 SASEGT. The CDR3 runs to 12 residues. The V end was cut by 2 bases, the J end by 4 bases, with 6 bases between. The CDR3 region is CASSERGYEQYF. As DNA, the CDR3 is TGTGCCAGCAGTGAAAGGGGATACGAGCAGTACTTC.

The chain recombines TRBV5-5 with TRBJ1-2; D unclear. This CDR3 has 14 amino acids. The V end lost 0 bases, the J end lost 1 base, and 7 bases lay between the germline ends. Germline assignment: CDR1 SGHKS and CDR2 YYEKEE (reference sequence). The chain's CDR3 is CASSLAADNYGYTF. The CDR3 DNA is TGTGCCAGCAGCTTGGCGGCAGATAACTATGGCTACACCTTC.

The V gene is TRBV6-5, the J gene TRBJ1-1; D gene uncertain. The CDR3 is 13 residues long. Trimming removed 5 bases from V and 6 bases from J, with 13 bases in between. Per germline, CDR1 MNHEY and CDR2 SVGAGI. This CDR3 reads CASSPYRKAEAFF. CDR3 DNA: TGTGCCAGCAGTCCTTACCGTAAGGCTGAAGCTTTCTTT.

The gene calls are TRBV5-8 and TRBJ1-2; TRBD1 might be the D (5 bases). CDR1 and CDR2 (germline): SGHTS, YDEGEE. The V and J ends lost 2 bases and 3 bases respectively, with 17 bases between them. This CDR3 is built from 16 residues. The CDR3 loop is CASSFTRKGPYYGYTF. The CDR3 DNA reads TGTGCCAGCAGCTTCACTCGGAAGGGGCCCTACTATGGCTACACCTTC.

This chain links TRBV6-1 with TRBJ1-6, with 7 bases fitting TRBD1. This CDR3 comprises 13 residues. Germline CDR1 and CDR2: MNHNS and SASEGT. V trimming: 8 bases; J trimming: 7 bases; junction bases outside the gene matches: 5. CDR3 coding DNA: TGTGCCAGCGGAGGCAGGGGGAATTCACCCCTCCACTTT. Its translation: CASGGRGNSPLHF.

V and J are TRBV21-1 and TRBJ1-6; the D call in the table, TRBD1, was not verified against the DNA. TRBV21-1 is designated a pseudogene. The CDR3 length is 21 residues. In DNA, the CDR3 is TGTGCCAGCAGCAAGTCCTATGGGATTCCGACAGGGGCGCGGGAGAGGTCACCCCTCCACTTT. It encodes CASSKSYGIPTGARERSPLHF.

This clone showed up just once. J is TRBJ2-1 and V is TRBV5-6; tentative D call: TRBD2 (6 bases). This CDR3 region has 16 residues. Germline-derived CDR1 and CDR2 are SGHDT and YYEEEE. Trimming took 4 bases from V and 7 from J, leaving 21 bases between them. The CDR3 bases are TGTGCCAGCAGCCCGGGACTTCGGGTCGGGGCGAATGAGCAGTTCTTC. Amino acids: CASSPGLRVGANEQFF.

The chain is built from TRBV19 and TRBJ2-4; no reliable D call. The CDR3 length is 13 residues. CDR1 is LNHDA, CDR2 SQIVND, per germline (reference sequence). Between the trimmed V and J ends, which lost 0 bases and 7 bases, there was a span of 7 bases. The CDR3 reads CASSIEGRNIQYF. CDR3 bases: TGTGCCAGTAGTATAGAGGGTCGGAACATTCAGTACTTC. The variable domain in full, with the rest retrieved from reference TRBV19 and TRBJ2-4, is DGGITQSPKYLFRKEGQNVTLSCEQNLNHDAMYWYRQDPGQGLRLIYYSQIVNDFQKGDIAEGYSVSREKKESFPLTVTSAQKNPTAFYLCASSIEGRNIQYFGAGTRLSVL.

The chain joins TRBV6-5 to TRBJ1-2, with unresolved D. Trimming took off 6 bases at V and 6 bases at J, with 14 bases between the two ends. The CDR3 consists of 13 residues. Germline CDR1 is MNHEY and CDR2 is SVGAGI. CDR3 sequence reads: CASRTGIWDGYTF. In nucleotides, the CDR3 is TGTGCCAGCAGGACCGGGATATGGGATGGCTACACCTTC.

The chain carries TRBV6-1 and TRBJ2-7, with D possibly TRBD2 on 6 matching bases. The CDR3 has 12 amino acids. V was cut by 11 bases and J by 3 bases, with 14 bases left in between. Germline V gives CDR1 MNHNS, CDR2 SASEGT. CDR3 region: CAGGLGVYEQYF. As DNA, the CDR3 is TGTGCCGGGGGACTTGGCGTCTACGAGCAGTACTTC.

The chain uses TRBV2 and TRBJ1-5; TRBD1 matches at 8 bases. The length of the CDR3 is 15 residues. Trimming took 3 bases from V and 3 from J; bases not matched to a gene: 4. Germline V gives CDR1 SNHLY, CDR2 FYNNEI. CDR3 in amino acids: CASSEVGQVNQPQHF. CDR3 nucleotide sequence: TGTGCCAGCAGTGAGGTGGGACAGGTCAATCAGCCCCAGCATTTT.

The chain carries TRBV6-5 and TRBJ2-1, with D perhaps matching TRBD2 (6 bases). This CDR3 region has 14 residues. Per germline, CDR1 MNHEY and CDR2 SVGAGI. Trimming cost V 6 bases and J 13 bases, with 22 bases left between them. DNA of the CDR3: TGTGCCAGCAGCGGCGTATCTTCGACCGGGGGACAGTTCTTC. Translation: CASSGVSSTGGQFF.

The rearrangement joins TRBV10-3 to TRBJ2-7, with D unresolved. Trimming pared 3 bases from V and 3 bases from J, leaving 12 bases between. This CDR3 contains 14 residues. CDR1 is ENHRY, CDR2 SYGVKD, per germline. The CDR3 spells CAISELDERYEQYF. The CDR3 DNA follows: TGTGCCATCAGTGAACTGGACGAACGCTACGAGCAGTACTTC.

V usage is TRBV27 and J usage is TRBJ2-2, with D hard to call. V lost 1 base and J 1 base, leaving 4 bases between the germline ends. CDR1 is MNHEY and CDR2 is SMNVEV in the germline V gene (reference sequence). CDR3 length: 14 residues. The CDR3 DNA follows: TGTGCCAGCAGTTTATTATGGAACACCGGGGAGCTGTTTTTT. This sequence encodes CASSLLWNTGELFF.

This sequence joins TRBV6-1 and TRBJ1-5; D is unresolved. Trimming shortened V by 4 bases and J by 6 bases, and 7 bases separated the two germline ends. The CDR3 has 12 amino acids. In germline, CDR1 is MNHNS, CDR2 SASEGT. DNA for the CDR3: TGTGCCAGCAGTGTTTTGGGTCAGCCCCAGCATTTT. It yields the protein CASSVLGQPQHF.

This clone was recorded once. The gene calls are TRBV27 and TRBJ1-5, with D hard to call. Germline V gene lookup returns CDR1 MNHEY and CDR2 SMNVEV (reference sequence). With 6 bases removed from V and 6 bases from J, the gap between germline ends came to 12 bases. The CDR3 is made up of 13 amino acids. This chain's CDR3 is CASSLAGGQPQHF. CDR3 bases: TGTGCCAGCAGCCTGGCAGGAGGTCAGCCCCAGCATTTT.

V gene TRBV29-1 combines with J gene TRBJ2-5, with D unclear. V was cut by 4 bases and J by 5 bases, with 11 bases left in between. This CDR3 comprises 12 residues. CDR1 SQVTM and CDR2 ANQGSEA come from the germline V gene. CDR3 DNA: TGCAGCGTTGGGCGGCGGTCGGAGACCCAGTACTTC. This translates into CSVGRRSETQYF.

This rearrangement joins TRBV2 to TRBJ1-4, with D perhaps matching TRBD1 (6 bases). This CDR3 spans 16 amino acids. Germline CDR1 is SNHLY and CDR2 is FYNNEI. Trimming took off 6 bases at V and 4 bases at J, with 18 bases between the two ends. CDR3 bases: TGTGCCAGCAGCTCCGGGACAATGAGAATTAATGAAAAACTGTTTTTT. Translated: CASSSGTMRINEKLFF. Supplemented by reference TRBV2 and TRBJ1-4, the full variable domain reads EPEVTQTPSHQVTQMGQEVILRCVPISNHLYFYWYRQILGQKVEFLVSFYNNEISEKSEIFDDQFSVERPDGSNFTLKIRSTKLEDSAMYFCASSSGTMRINEKLFFGSGTQLSVL.

CDR3 DNA sequence: TGCGCCAGCAGCCCGGACGGGTATAGCTATGGCTACACCTTC. Protein: CASSPDGYSYGYTF. V gene TRBV5-1 combines with J gene TRBJ1-2; D unresolved. Germline CDR1 SGHRS, CDR2 YFSETQ. This CDR3 is built from 14 residues. Trimming took 4 bases from V and 4 from J, leaving 14 bases between them.

With regard to this clone: Compared with germline, one end of the junction differs, possibly owing to a read error. The chain couples TRBV5-1 to TRBJ2-5; TRBD1 matches 8 bases. The J call is in doubt because the DNA end fits TRBJ2-7 better. Germline CDR1 reads SGHRS; CDR2 reads YFSETQ. This CDR3 contains 16 residues. The CDR3 nucleotides are TGCACCAGCAGCCCCCAATCCGGGACAGGCCGTTACGAGCAGTACTTC. Residues: CTSSPQSGTGRYEQYF.

The chain couples TRBV29-1 to TRBJ2-3; D is perhaps TRBD1 (7 bases). The V end lost 1 base, the J end lost 6 bases, and 14 bases lay between the germline ends. The germline gives CDR1 SQVTM, CDR2 ANQGSEA. This CDR3 is built from 14 residues. CDR3 protein: CSVEVQGGPDTQYF. Written as DNA, the CDR3 is TGCAGCGTTGAAGTGCAGGGGGGCCCGGATACGCAGTATTTT.

CDR3 sequence (DNA): TGTGCCAGCGGTTTTAGCGAGCAGTACTTC. Translated, it gives CASGFSEQYF. The chain links TRBV6-1 to TRBJ2-7; D is unclear. Trimming left V 8 bases short and J 6 bases short, with 8 bases between. Looked up from germline, CDR1 is MNHNS and CDR2 is SASEGT. CDR3 length: 10 residues.

The chain carries TRBV30 and TRBJ2-7; D possibly corresponds to TRBD1 (5 bases). Germline V gene sequence: CDR1 GTSNPN, CDR2 SVGIG (reference sequence). The germline V and J ends were trimmed by 4 bases and 4 bases, with 17 bases remaining between them. This CDR3 is built from 14 residues. The CDR3 reads CAWNQWGPGYEQYF. The CDR3 nucleotides read TGTGCCTGGAACCAGTGGGGCCCAGGTTACGAGCAGTACTTC.

V usage is TRBV23-1 and J usage is TRBJ2-7, with TRBD1 matching over 7 bases. TRBV23-1 is an ORF; its function is uncertain. V shed 3 bases, J shed 0 bases, and the junction held 5 bases outside the gene matches. This CDR3 is 15 amino acids long. The CDR3 reads CASSHRAGGSYEQYF. In DNA, the CDR3 is TGCGCCAGCAGTCACCGGGCAGGGGGCTCCTACGAGCAGTACTTC.

This chain links TRBV6-1 with TRBJ1-1; 10 bases are shared with TRBD1. Germline V gene sequence: CDR1 MNHNS, CDR2 SASEGT. V trimming: 2 bases; J trimming: 1 base; junction bases outside the gene matches: 4. The CDR3 is made up of 16 amino acids. The CDR3 here is CASSEIDRGPNTEAFF. The DNA of the CDR3 is TGTGCCAGCAGTGAAATTGACAGGGGGCCGAACACTGAAGCTTTCTTT.

This clone was seen once. The V gene is TRBV7-9, the J gene TRBJ2-3; no clear D. Germline lookup yields CDR1 SEHNR and CDR2 FQNEAQ (reference sequence). The CDR3 is 13 residues long. Trimming stripped 5 bases from V and 3 bases from J, with 9 bases between. This chain's CDR3 is CASSPSGTDTQYF. DNA of the CDR3: TGTGCCAGCAGCCCGTCCGGGACAGATACGCAGTATTTT.

V is TRBV5-4 and J is TRBJ1-2; 7 nucleotides line up with TRBD1. This CDR3 contains 13 residues. Germline CDR1 SGHNT, CDR2 YYREEE (reference sequence). V lost 5 bases, J lost 5 bases, and 6 bases stayed unmatched. The CDR3 nucleotides are TGTGCCAGCAGGCCTGGACAGGAGTATGGCTACACCTTC. Translation gives CASRPGQEYGYTF. Variable domain in full (rest from reference TRBV5-4 and TRBJ1-2): ETGVTQSPTHLIKTRGQQVTLRCSSQSGHNTVSWYQQALGQGPQFIFQYYREEENGRGNFPPRFSGLQFPNYSSELNVNALELDDSALYLCASRPGQEYGYTFGSGTRLTVV.

The chain couples TRBV19 to TRBJ1-5; 9 nucleotides line up with TRBD1. The CDR3 loop spans 15 amino acids. CDR1 is LNHDA and CDR2 is SQIVND in the germline V gene (reference sequence). The V segment lost 6 bases and the J segment 0 bases; nucleotides outside the gene matches: 3. CDR3 sequence (DNA): TGTGCCAGTAGCGGGACAGGGCATAGCAATCAGCCCCAGCATTTT. Its protein product is CASSGTGHSNQPQHF.